This T cell receptor (beta chain) was sequenced during a study of OX40 agonist ivuxolimab in advanced cancers. Only in-frame clones appear in the TCRdb table, and some are missing; sequencing was by immunoSEQ multiplex PCR. The sample records around 66,000 clones, approximately 82% being singletons. V shed 3 bases and J 0 bases; nucleotides not matched to a gene: 6. Germline V lookup: CDR1 MGHRA, CDR2 YSYEKL. The CDR3 is 18 amino acids. The sample here was CD4+ or CD8+ T cells sorted from blood, taken in a trial of the OX40 agonist ivuxolimab. The rearrangement joins TRBV4-1 to TRBJ2-2; 11 bases fit TRBD1. This TCR came from an adult with an advanced solid tumor such as melanoma, head and neck, liver or kidney cancer. The CDR3 coding sequence is TGCGCCAGCAGCCATCGCCCGGGACAGGGGGCGAACACCGGGGAGCTGTTTTTT. The encoded protein is CASSHRPGQGANTGELFF.